The entry that follows covers one T cell receptor beta chain sequence. Its antigen is unidentified. The data derive from a study of PD-1 blockade in classical Hodgkin lymphoma. Overall study results and limits: Factors driving the repertoire differences, possibly disease activity or prior therapy, remain undefined.

Time point of the sample: cycle 4 day 1 (C4D1), after less than 7 weeks of nivolumab. Brentuximab vedotin exposure varied among the patients, all of whom had relapsed after autologous stem cell transplantation. Clones were sequenced by immunoSEQ multiplex PCR, and TCRdb holds only the in-frame ones, with some missing. The data hold roughly 100,000 clones, with 85% to 95% observed a single time. This clonotype was sampled from a human donor with classical Hodgkin lymphoma. The sequencing here drew on peripheral blood mononuclear cells (PBMCs), taken before the fourth cycle of nivolumab.

The CDR3 here is CASSLEPGNQPQHF. As DNA, the CDR3 is TGTGCCAGCAGCTTAGAGCCGGGCAATCAGCCCCAGCATTTT. The gene calls are TRBV11-1 and TRBJ1-5; D uncertain. The CDR3 sequence is 14 residues long. Between the trimmed V and J ends, which lost 1 base and 2 bases, there was a span of 6 bases. Germline CDR1 is SGHAT and CDR2 is FQDESV (reference sequence).